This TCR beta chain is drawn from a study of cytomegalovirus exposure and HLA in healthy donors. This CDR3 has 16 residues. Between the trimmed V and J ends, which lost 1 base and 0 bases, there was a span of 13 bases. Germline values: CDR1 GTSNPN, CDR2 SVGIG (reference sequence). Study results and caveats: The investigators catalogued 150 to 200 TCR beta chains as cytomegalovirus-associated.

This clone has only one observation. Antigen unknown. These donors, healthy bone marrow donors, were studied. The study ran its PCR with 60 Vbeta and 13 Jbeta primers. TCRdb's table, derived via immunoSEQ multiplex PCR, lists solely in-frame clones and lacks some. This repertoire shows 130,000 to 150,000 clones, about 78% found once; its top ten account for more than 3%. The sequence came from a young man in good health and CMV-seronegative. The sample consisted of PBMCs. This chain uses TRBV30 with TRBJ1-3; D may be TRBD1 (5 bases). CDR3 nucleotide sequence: TGTGCCTGGAGTGGGGGGTGGGGAGGCTCTGGAAACACCATATATTTT. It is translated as CAWSGGWGGSGNTIYF. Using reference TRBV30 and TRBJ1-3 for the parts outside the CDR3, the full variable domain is SQTIHQWPATLVQPVGSPLSLECTVEGTSNPNLYWYRQAAGRGLQLLFYSVGIGQISSEVPQNLSASRPQDRQFILSSKKLLLSDSGFYLCAWSGGWGGSGNTIYFGEGSWLTVV.